One and the same sample provided the 24 T cell receptor beta chains below, sequenced in a study of blood T cells in healthy people across ages. A J-beta primer mix and a sample-barcoded 5' primer were used in a second PCR of roughly 7 to 12 cycles. TCRdb independently ran MiXCR on the 5' RACE reads; one entry per CDR3 protein. The table lists under 1 million distinct CDR3 sequences, about 42% of them singletons. The sequencing input was blood. The receptors shown here come from a man aged 60-69 years in good health.

This clonotype was seen a handful of times. The rearrangement links TRBV30 to TRBJ1-1; D gene ambiguous. CDR1 and CDR2 from the germline V gene are GTSNPN and SVGIG (reference sequence). This CDR3 is 14 amino acids long. The germline V and J ends were trimmed by 4 bases and 1 base, with 13 bases remaining between them. The CDR3 DNA reads as TGTGCCTGGATGTACGGATCCGGGAACACTGAAGCTTTCTTT. Translating it yields CAWMYGSGNTEAFF.

This clonotype occurred once. The J gene is TRBJ2-2, the V gene TRBV19; maybe TRBD2 (5 bases). CDR1 and CDR2 from the germline V gene are LNHDA and SQIVND (reference sequence). The CDR3 runs 15 residues. V was cut by 7 bases and J by 6 bases, with 18 bases left in between. The CDR3 DNA reads TGTGCCAGTAAACCAGGACTGGAGCGCCCCGGGGAGCTGTTTTTT. It is translated as CASKPGLERPGELFF.

The chain combines TRBV13 with TRBJ2-3; 7 bases fit TRBD2. Trimming cost V 4 bases and J 6 bases; bases outside gene matches: 13. Germline V gives CDR1 PRHDT, CDR2 FYEKMQ (reference sequence). This CDR3 has 16 residues. The CDR3 coding sequence is TGTGCCAGCAGCTCCTCTAGGCGCGGGGGAACGGATACGCAGTATTTT. Translation gives CASSSSRRGGTDTQYF.

V and J are TRBV6-1 and TRBJ1-5, with D possibly matching TRBD1 (5 bases). Germline lookup yields CDR1 MNHNS and CDR2 SASEGT. V gave up 5 bases and J gave up 6 bases, with 20 bases separating them. CDR3 length equals 16 residues. The CDR3 loop is CASSLFGVGPGQPQHF. The CDR3 DNA reads TGTGCCAGCAGTTTATTTGGGGTGGGACCTGGTCAGCCCCAGCATTTT.

The chain couples TRBV3-1 to TRBJ2-4, with a tentative D call TRBD1 (6 bases). The end of the DNA fits TRBJ2-7 better, so the J call may be wrong. The length of the CDR3 is 18 residues. The germline V gene encodes CDR1 LGHDT and CDR2 YNNKEL (reference sequence). The DNA of the CDR3 is TGTGCCAGCAGCCAAATCACAGGGTCCTGCACCGCCTCCTACGAGCAGTACTTC. It translates to CASSQITGSCTASYEQYF.

This chain connects TRBV5-1 to TRBJ2-7, with D tentatively TRBD1 (6 bases). This CDR3 has 13 residues. Trimming left V 4 bases short and J 6 bases short, with 14 bases between. Germline V gene data show CDR1 as SGHRS and CDR2 as YFSETQ. The CDR3 loop is CASSPQQGSEQYF. DNA for the CDR3: TGCGCCAGCAGCCCCCAACAGGGCTCCGAGCAGTACTTC.

Worth noting for this clonotype: This clone may be a read error of a much larger clone one base away. The chain joins TRBV20-1 to TRBJ2-3; either TRBD1 or TRBD2 may supply D (5 bases each). Germline CDR1 reads DFQATT; CDR2 reads SNEGSKA (reference sequence). The CDR3 totals 15 residues. This CDR3 is CSSRDHGAGTDTQYF. CDR3 coding DNA: TGCAGTTCTAGAGATCACGGGGCCGGCACAGATACGCAGTATTTT.

The chain recombines TRBV9 with TRBJ2-4, with unresolved D. From germline, CDR1 is SGDLS and CDR2 YYNGEE. CDR3 size: 14 residues. V was pared by 3 bases and J by 1 base, with 8 bases between. For the CDR3, the DNA is TGTGCCAGCAGCGACGATTGGGCCAAAAACATTCAGTACTTC. Translating gives CASSDDWAKNIQYF. The entire variable domain, with the rest obtained from reference TRBV9 and TRBJ2-4, is as follows: DSGVTQTPKHLITATGQRVTLRCSPRSGDLSVYWYQQSLDQGLQFLIQYYNGEERAKGNILERFSAQQFPDLHSELNLSSLELGDSALYFCASSDDWAKNIQYFGAGTRLSVL.

The chain couples TRBV27 to TRBJ1-2; TRBD1 might be the D (5 bases). V dropped 2 bases and J dropped 4 bases, with 17 bases sitting between them. The CDR3 runs to 16 residues. Germline V CDR1 and CDR2: MNHEY, SMNVEV (reference sequence). The CDR3 nucleotides read TGTGCCAGCAGTTTAAGGGGTGGGCAGGGAAGCTATGGCTACACCTTC. Translated: CASSLRGGQGSYGYTF.

This clonotype was counted at least ten times. This chain uses TRBV4-3 with TRBJ1-1; D is perhaps TRBD1 (5 bases). The germline V gene encodes CDR1 LGHNA and CDR2 YSLEER. V gave up 0 bases and J gave up 3 bases, with 20 bases separating them. This CDR3 has 18 amino acids. CDR3 sequence: CASSQDVPAPRGHTEAFF. The CDR3 region has the DNA TGCGCCAGCAGCCAAGATGTTCCAGCACCTAGGGGACACACTGAAGCTTTCTTT.

The chain joins TRBV6-1 to TRBJ2-1, with D perhaps TRBD2 (5 bases). V was clipped by 6 bases and J by 0 bases, with 12 bases between them. CDR1 is MNHNS, CDR2 SASEGT, per germline. CDR3 length: 15 amino acids. Written as DNA, the CDR3 is TGTGCCAGCAGCGGCAGAGGGAACTCCTACAATGAGCAGTTCTTC. Amino acid sequence: CASSGRGNSYNEQFF.

In this sample, this clonotype turned up a few times. The gene calls are TRBV5-1 and TRBJ1-2, with TRBD1 as a possible D gene (5 bases). CDR1 is SGHRS and CDR2 is YFSETQ in the germline V gene. The length of the CDR3 is 18 residues. Trimming removed 0 bases at V and 4 bases at J, with 22 bases between. CDR3 region: CASSLVALGAGLGYGYTF. As DNA, the CDR3 is TGCGCCAGCAGCTTGGTGGCACTGGGTGCAGGGCTTGGCTATGGCTACACCTTC.

The CDR3 coding sequence is TGCAGCGGTGGGAACAGTATGACGGAAGGCTATGGCTACACCTTC. Translated, it gives CSGGNSMTEGYGYTF. The chain employs TRBV29-1 and TRBJ1-2, with D unclear. The CDR3 loop spans 15 amino acids. CDR1 is SQVTM, CDR2 ANQGSEA, per germline. Trimming took off 7 bases at V and 4 bases at J, with 22 bases between the two ends. The full variable domain, in which reference TRBV29-1 and TRBJ1-2 provide the parts outside the CDR3, is SAVISQKPSRDICQRGTSLTIQCQVDSQVTMMFWYRQQPGQSLTLIATANQGSEATYESGFVIDKFPISRPNLTFSTLTVSNMSPEDSSIYLCSGGNSMTEGYGYTFGSGTRLTVV.

This chain links TRBV20-1 with TRBJ2-7; tentatively, D is TRBD2 (6 bases). The germline gives CDR1 DFQATT, CDR2 SNEGSKA (reference sequence). The CDR3 has 14 residues. V lost 5 bases and J lost 7, with 21 bases in between. CDR3 bases: TGCAGTGCTGCTTCGGGACTCACGAACGGGGAGCAGTACTTC. Translating it yields CSAASGLTNGEQYF.

The chain couples TRBV6-5 to TRBJ2-7; D may be TRBD1 (5 bases). The CDR3 contains 14 residues. The V and J ends lost 5 bases and 2 bases respectively, with 13 bases between them. The germline V gene has CDR1 MNHEY and CDR2 SVGAGI. In DNA, the CDR3 is TGTGCCAGCAGTACGGGTGACAGACCCTACGAGCAGTACTTC. Amino acid sequence: CASSTGDRPYEQYF.

The genes are TRBV2 and TRBJ2-1, with 9 bases fitting TRBD1. V lost 5 bases and J lost 6; bases outside the gene matches: 2. The CDR3 is 13 residues long. The germline gives CDR1 SNHLY, CDR2 FYNNEI. CDR3 coding DNA: TGTGCCAGCAGTTGGACAGGGGTCAATGAGCAGTTCTTC. Encoded protein: CASSWTGVNEQFF.

This clonotype was found a few times. The chain carries TRBV18 and TRBJ2-7; 12 bases match TRBD1. V gave up 3 bases and J gave up 5 bases; unmatched junction bases: 2. CDR3 length: 14 amino acids. CDR1 and CDR2 from the germline V gene are KGHSH and LQKENI. The CDR3 nucleotides read TGTGCCAGCTCACCGGGGACAGGGGGCCACGAGCAGTACTTC. It is translated as CASSPGTGGHEQYF.

Turning to this clonotype: An end of the junction does not agree with germline; a read error may underlie this. The chain recombines TRBV9 with TRBJ2-5; no firm D call. With the DNA end fitting TRBJ2-7 better, the J assignment may be wrong. This CDR3 comprises 16 residues. CDR1 SGDLS and CDR2 YYNGEE come from the germline V gene. CDR3: CASSVDPDAYSDEQYF. The CDR3 DNA reads as TGTGCCAGCAGCGTAGACCCCGATGCTTACTCCGACGAGCAGTACTTC.

V gene TRBV27 combines with J gene TRBJ2-7; the D is unclear. The CDR3 spans 15 residues. The germline CDR1 and CDR2 sequences are MNHEY and SMNVEV (reference sequence). V was cut by 3 bases and J by 0 bases, with 12 bases left in between. The CDR3, as DNA: TGTGCCAGCAGTTTTGGCGGTGCCGGCTCCTACGAGCAGTACTTC. Translation: CASSFGGAGSYEQYF.

The J gene is TRBJ2-7, the V gene TRBV7-2, with D possibly matching TRBD2 (6 bases). Trimming took off 8 bases at V and 3 bases at J, with 17 bases between the two ends. CDR1 SGHTA and CDR2 FQGNSA come from the germline V gene. This CDR3 region has 14 residues. DNA for the CDR3: TGTGCCAGCTCCAAGCGGTCGGGAGACTACGAGCAGTACTTC. This translates into CASSKRSGDYEQYF. The full variable domain, with the rest looked up from reference TRBV7-2 and TRBJ2-7, is GAGVSQSPSNKVTEKGKDVELRCDPISGHTALYWYRQSLGQGLEFLIYFQGNSAPDKSGLPSDRFSAERTGGSVSTLTIQRTQQEDSAVYLCASSKRSGDYEQYFGPGTRLTVT.

The chain is built from TRBV20-1 and TRBJ1-5, with D possibly being TRBD1 (5 bases). Germline V gives CDR1 DFQATT, CDR2 SNEGSKA (reference sequence). CDR3 length: 14 amino acids. The V gene lost 0 bases and the J gene lost 7 bases, with 13 bases spanning the gap. The DNA of the CDR3 is TGCAGTGCTAGAGAAAAAACAGGTTTCCAGCCCCAGCATTTT. Amino acid sequence: CSAREKTGFQPQHF.

The V gene is TRBV4-1, the J gene TRBJ2-2, with a possible D match to TRBD2 (5 bases). V was clipped by 3 bases and J by 6 bases, with 11 bases between them. Germline assignment: CDR1 MGHRA and CDR2 YSYEKL. This CDR3 contains 14 residues. The DNA of the CDR3 is TGCGCCAGCAGCCAGGACTCTCAGGCCGGGGAGCTGTTTTTT. Amino acids: CASSQDSQAGELFF.

The chain employs TRBV7-2 and TRBJ2-7; D is unresolved. In germline, CDR1 is SGHTA, CDR2 FQGNSA. The CDR3 sequence is 15 residues long. Trimming shortened V by 1 base and J by 1 base, and 11 bases separated the two germline ends. The CDR3 region is CASSLGQNPSYEQYF. The DNA of the CDR3 is TGTGCCAGCAGCTTAGGCCAGAACCCTTCCTACGAGCAGTACTTC.

This chain connects TRBV6-1 to TRBJ2-1; D call uncertain. The ends were cut back, 0 bases at V and 4 bases at J, with 19 bases in the middle. Germline-derived CDR1 and CDR2 are MNHNS and SASEGT. This CDR3 has 18 amino acids. CDR3 region: CASSEANVPYPSYNEQFF. As DNA, the CDR3 is TGTGCCAGCAGTGAAGCCAACGTCCCGTATCCCTCATACAATGAGCAGTTCTTC.